These 19 T cell receptor beta chains originate from one sample sequenced in a study of T cell responses to AZD1222 COVID-19 vaccine. TCRdb's copy holds only in-frame clones and misses some; the assay was immunoSEQ multiplex PCR. In the table there are about 150,000 clones, 90% of which are singletons. The material was peripheral blood, obtained on day 0 of AZD1222 vaccination. The receptors were gathered from an adult in good health.

Comment on this clone: At one boundary the junction diverges from the germline segment, which might be a read error. CDR3 nucleotides: TGTGCCATCAGCGAGTGGAACACTGAAGCTTTCTTT. This gives the protein CAISEWNTEAFF. The V and J genes are TRBV10-3 and TRBJ1-1; D not resolved. CDR1 and CDR2 (germline): ENHRY, SYGVKD. CDR3 length equals 12 residues.

Comment on this clone: Compared with germline, one end of the junction differs, possibly owing to a read error. The rearrangement uses TRBV3-1 (or the pseudogene TRBV3-2) and TRBJ2-5; TRBD2 might be the D (6 bases). This CDR3 region has 11 residues. Germline CDR1 is LGHDT and CDR2 is YNNKEL (reference sequence). CDR3 DNA: TGTGCCAGCAGCCACGGCGGGACGAAGCACTTC. It encodes CASSHGGTKHF.

The CDR3 protein is CASSPGSFAEAFF. The CDR3 nucleotides read TGTGCCAGCAGCCCAGGATCTTTCGCTGAAGCTTTCTTT. The chain joins TRBV13 to TRBJ1-1; D is unresolved. From germline, CDR1 is PRHDT and CDR2 FYEKMQ (reference sequence). V was pared by 5 bases and J by 6 bases, with 13 bases between. CDR3 size: 13 residues.

V usage is TRBV11-3 and J usage is TRBJ2-3; TRBD2 agrees at 14 bases. The germline V gene encodes CDR1 SGHNT and CDR2 YENEEA. V dropped 4 bases and J dropped 4; count of bases not matched to a gene: 1. The CDR3 is made up of 15 amino acids. The CDR3 region is CASSSTSGGADTQYF. The DNA of the CDR3 is TGTGCCAGCAGCTCGACTAGCGGGGGGGCAGATACGCAGTATTTT.

The chain recombines TRBV28 with TRBJ1-2; 10 bases are shared with TRBD1. Trimming removed 5 bases from V and 2 bases from J; junction bases left unmatched: 5. In germline, CDR1 is MDHEN, CDR2 SYDVKM. The length of the CDR3 is 15 residues. CDR3 bases: TGTGCCAGCAGTCCACCGACAGGGGGCAACTATGGCTACACCTTC. Residues: CASSPPTGGNYGYTF.

The chain couples TRBV7-2 to TRBJ2-1; 8 bases line up with TRBD1. The V gene end was trimmed by 1 base and the J gene end by 10 bases; junction bases not matched to a gene: 3. CDR3 size: 13 residues. CDR1 is SGHTA and CDR2 is FQGNSA in the germline V gene. CDR3 coding DNA: TGTGCCAGCAGCTTAGGGACAGGGCAAGAGCAGTTCTTC. This codes for CASSLGTGQEQFF.

The chain has TRBV2 and TRBJ1-4, with D tentatively TRBD1 (6 bases). CDR1 SNHLY and CDR2 FYNNEI come from the germline V gene. Trimming removed 8 bases at V and 10 bases at J, with 23 bases between. The CDR3 has 15 residues. The CDR3 sequence is CASRQAGDLNRKLFF. The CDR3 bases are TGTGCCAGCCGACAGGCAGGAGACCTGAATAGAAAACTGTTTTTT.

The table lists this clone with many counts. CDR3 region: CASSLIGTGSYEQYF. The CDR3, as DNA: TGTGCCAGCAGTTTAATTGGGACAGGGTCCTACGAGCAGTACTTC. The chain uses TRBV27 and TRBJ2-7; 9 positions agree with TRBD1. Germline-derived CDR1 and CDR2 are MNHEY and SMNVEV (reference sequence). V shed 2 bases and J 1 base; nucleotides not matched to a gene: 3. There are 15 residues in the CDR3.

CDR3 region: CASSPRGQETQYF. CDR3 coding DNA: TGTGCCAGTAGCCCCCGGGGACAAGAGACCCAGTACTTC. This chain joins TRBV19 and TRBJ2-5; tentative D call: TRBD2 (5 bases). Trimming left V 6 bases short and J 2 bases short, with 10 bases between. The CDR3 has 13 amino acids. Germline CDR1 reads LNHDA; CDR2 reads SQIVND (reference sequence).

The gene calls are TRBV5-4 and TRBJ2-7; TRBD1 or TRBD2 may be the D gene (6 bases each). Germline V gene data show CDR1 as SGHNT and CDR2 as YYREEE (reference sequence). This CDR3 region has 15 residues. With 6 bases removed from V and 2 bases from J, the gap between germline ends came to 18 bases. DNA for the CDR3: TGTGCCAGCACCTCCGGGGGCCTTATCCCCTACGAGCAGTACTTC. Its protein product is CASTSGGLIPYEQYF. The entire variable domain, with the rest obtained from reference TRBV5-4 and TRBJ2-7, is as follows: ETGVTQSPTHLIKTRGQQVTLRCSSQSGHNTVSWYQQALGQGPQFIFQYYREEENGRGNFPPRFSGLQFPNYSSELNVNALELDDSALYLCASTSGGLIPYEQYFGPGTRLTVT.

The rearrangement joins TRBV6-5 to TRBJ1-6; no firm D call. The length of the CDR3 is 15 residues. V shed 1 base and J shed 7 bases, with 11 bases lying between them. The V gene's germline CDR1 is MNHEY and CDR2 SVGAGI. For the CDR3, the DNA is TGTGCCAGCAGTTACTTGGGCCAAGGAAATTCACCCCTCCACTTT. Translating it yields CASSYLGQGNSPLHF.

The V gene is TRBV7-8, the J gene TRBJ1-5, with 8 bases that match TRBD1. The CDR3 is made up of 16 amino acids. The germline V gene has CDR1 SGHVS and CDR2 FQNEAQ. The ends lost 1 base at V and 6 bases at J; junction bases unmatched: 8. As DNA, the CDR3 is TGTGCCAGCAGCTTAGGCCAGGGGGCTGCAGGTCAGCCCCAGCATTTT. It specifies CASSLGQGAAGQPQHF.

The chain joins TRBV19 to TRBJ2-3; D not certain. Trimming removed 5 bases at V and 5 bases at J, with 11 bases between. Germline lookup yields CDR1 LNHDA and CDR2 SQIVND (reference sequence). The CDR3 runs 13 residues. The CDR3 region has the DNA TGTGCCAGTAGTTGGACGATGGAAGATACGCAGTATTTT. Translating it yields CASSWTMEDTQYF.

This clone turned up a few times. The chain links TRBV6-4 to TRBJ1-6; D possibly corresponds to TRBD1 (6 bases). Germline CDR1 and CDR2: MRHNA and SNTAGT. V was pared by 6 bases and J by 9 bases, with 15 bases between. This CDR3 spans 14 amino acids. CDR3 in amino acids: CASSAGGHRSPLHF. In DNA, the CDR3 is TGTGCCAGCAGCGCCGGGGGACATCGTTCACCCCTCCACTTT.

This rearrangement joins TRBV7-8 to TRBJ2-1, with 7 bases lining up with TRBD2. CDR1 is SGHVS, CDR2 FQNEAQ, per germline. There are 13 residues in the CDR3. V gave up 1 base and J gave up 15 bases; unmatched junction bases: 9. For the CDR3, the DNA is TGTGCCAGCAGCTTAGGCGGGGGTGCGGTCTTGTTCTTC. Its translation is CASSLGGGAVLFF.

J is TRBJ1-2 and V is TRBV5-1; D possibly corresponds to TRBD1 (6 bases). The ends were cut back, 4 bases at V and 5 bases at J, with 18 bases in the middle. The CDR3 is 15 residues long. The germline V gene encodes CDR1 SGHRS and CDR2 YFSETQ. The CDR3 spells CASSGRGHLKYGYTF. CDR3 DNA: TGCGCCAGCAGCGGCCGGGGGCACTTGAAATATGGCTACACCTTC.

This clone was seen a single time. The gene calls are TRBV5-6 and TRBJ2-7; 7 bases agree with TRBD2. This CDR3 has 13 residues. Germline CDR1 is SGHDT and CDR2 is YYEEEE. The junction had 8 bases not matched to a gene; V was cut back by 5 bases and J by 6 bases. DNA of the CDR3: TGTGCCAGCAGGTTCAGGGAGGGATCCGAGCAGTACTTC. Its protein is CASRFREGSEQYF.

The sample holds one count of this clone. This rearrangement joins TRBV2 to TRBJ1-1; 7 nucleotides align to TRBD1. This CDR3 contains 13 residues. V shed 6 bases, J shed 5 bases, and the junction held 6 bases outside the gene matches. Per germline, CDR1 SNHLY and CDR2 FYNNEI. The CDR3 region is CASSWTGLTEAFF. The CDR3 nucleotides read TGTGCCAGCAGCTGGACAGGCCTAACTGAAGCTTTCTTT.

V usage is TRBV11-2 and J usage is TRBJ2-2, with D uncertain. The CDR3 loop spans 13 amino acids. The germline V gene has CDR1 SGHAT and CDR2 FQNNGV. Trimming removed 1 base at V and 6 bases at J, with 6 bases between. The CDR3 DNA sequence: TGTGCCAGCAGCTTAGTAAGGTCCGGGGAGCTGTTTTTT. Its protein is CASSLVRSGELFF. The full variable domain, with the rest looked up from reference TRBV11-2 and TRBJ2-2, is EAGVAQSPRYKIIEKRQSVAFWCNPISGHATLYWYQQILGQGPKLLIQFQNNGVVDDSQLPKDRFSAERLKGVDSTLKIQPAKLEDSAVYLCASSLVRSGELFFGEGSRLTVL.